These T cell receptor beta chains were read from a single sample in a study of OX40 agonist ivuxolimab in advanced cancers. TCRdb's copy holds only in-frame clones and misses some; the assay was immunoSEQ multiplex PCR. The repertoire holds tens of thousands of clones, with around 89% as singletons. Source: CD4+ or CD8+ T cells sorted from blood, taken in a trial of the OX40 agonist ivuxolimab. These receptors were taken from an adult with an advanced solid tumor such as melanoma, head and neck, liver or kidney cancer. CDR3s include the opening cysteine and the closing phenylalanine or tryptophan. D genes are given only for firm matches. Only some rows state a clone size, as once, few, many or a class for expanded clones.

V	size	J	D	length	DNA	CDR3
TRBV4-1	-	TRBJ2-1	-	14	TGCGCCAGCAGCCAAGACGGCAGGATGAGGGAGCAGTTCTTC	CASSQDGRMREQFF
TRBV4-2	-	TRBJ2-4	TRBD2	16	TGTGCCAGCAGCCAAGATGGCCTAGCGGGCGTAAACATTCAGTACTTC	CASSQDGLAGVNIQYF
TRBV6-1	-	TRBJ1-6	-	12	TGTGCCAGCAGTGGAGGGGGAGACCCCCTCCACTTT	CASSGGGDPLHF
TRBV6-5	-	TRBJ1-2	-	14	TGTGCCAGCAGTTACGAGGCGTCTAACTATGGCTACACCTTC	CASSYEASNYGYTF
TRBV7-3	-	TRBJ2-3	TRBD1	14	TGTGCCAGCAGGTTTGGACAGGGGACAGATACGCAGTATTTT	CASRFGQGTDTQYF
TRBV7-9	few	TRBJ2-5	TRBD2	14	TGTGCCAGCGGTCTAGCGGGAGTACAAGAGACCCAGTACTTC	CASGLAGVQETQYF
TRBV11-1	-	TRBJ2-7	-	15	TGTGCCAGCAGCTTGGGTGGCCTTTCCTCCTACGAGCAGTACTTC	CASSLGGLSSYEQYF
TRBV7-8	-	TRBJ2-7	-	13	TGTGCCAGCAGCTCCTGGCTGACCTACGAGCAGTACTTC	CASSSWLTYEQYF
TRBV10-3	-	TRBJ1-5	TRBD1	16	TGTGCCATCAGTGGGGTGGGGACAGGAGTCAATCAGCCCCAGCATTTT	CAISGVGTGVNQPQHF
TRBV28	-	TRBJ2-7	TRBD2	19	TGTGCCAGCAGTACCAGACATATGACTAGCGGGAGGTCGAGGTACGAGCAGTACTTC	CASSTRHMTSGRSRYEQYF
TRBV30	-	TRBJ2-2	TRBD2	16	TGTGCCTGGAGTAGGGGCGGGAGGGGGACCACCGGGGAGCTGTTTTTT	CAWSRGGRGTTGELFF
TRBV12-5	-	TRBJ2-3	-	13	TGTGCTAGTGGTTTGGTACCGGGGACGATATGGTATTTT	CASGLVPGTIWYF
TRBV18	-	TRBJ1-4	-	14	TGTGCCAGCTCACCACAGTACCTAAATGAAAAACTGTTTTTT	CASSPQYLNEKLFF
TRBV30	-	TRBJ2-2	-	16	TGTGCCTGGAGACGATGGGGGGAAAAGAACACCGGGGAGCTGTTTTTT	CAWRRWGEKNTGELFF
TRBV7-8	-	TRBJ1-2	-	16	TGTGCCAGCAGCTTAGCAGCCAGCGCCTTTAACTATGGCTACACCTTC	CASSLAASAFNYGYTF
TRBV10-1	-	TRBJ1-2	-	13	TGCGCCAGCAGTGAGGCGGGAAGCTATGGCTACACCTTC	CASSEAGSYGYTF
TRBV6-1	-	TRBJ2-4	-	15	TGTGCCAGCAGTGCCGCGGTTGGGGCCAAAAACATTCAGTACTTC	CASSAAVGAKNIQYF
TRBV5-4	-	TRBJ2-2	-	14	TGTGCCAGCAGCCTCGGACAGAACACCGGGGAGCTGTTTTTT	CASSLGQNTGELFF
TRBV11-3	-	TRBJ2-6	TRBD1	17	TGTGCCAGCGGGGCGGGGACAGGGGGATCTGGGGCCAACGTCCTGACTTTC	CASGAGTGGSGANVLTF
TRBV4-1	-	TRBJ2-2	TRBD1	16	TGCGCCAGCAGCCGGGCGGGACAGGGAAACACCGGGGAGCTGTTTTTT	CASSRAGQGNTGELFF
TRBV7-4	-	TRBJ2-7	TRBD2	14	TGTGCCAGCAGCTTAGTTAGCGGGGCCTACGAGCAGTACTTC	CASSLVSGAYEQYF
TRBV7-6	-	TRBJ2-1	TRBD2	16	TGTGCCAGCAGCTCCGCGGGGGGGGCGGAGGTGACTGAGCAGTTCTTC	CASSSAGGAEVTEQFF
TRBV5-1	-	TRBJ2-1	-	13	TGCGCCAGCAGGGCTAGCGAGTACAATGAGCAGTTCTTC	CASRASEYNEQFF
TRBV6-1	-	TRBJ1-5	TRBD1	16	TGTGCCAGCAGTGAAGGGGGGACAGGGGGCGGTCAGCCCCAGCATTTT	CASSEGGTGGGQPQHF
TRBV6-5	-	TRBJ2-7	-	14	TGTGCCAGCAGTTACCCCCGGACAGACTACGAGCAGTACTTC	CASSYPRTDYEQYF
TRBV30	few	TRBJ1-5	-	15	TGTGCCTGGAGTGTGGGCGGTCCTAGCAATCAGCCCCAGCATTTT	CAWSVGGPSNQPQHF
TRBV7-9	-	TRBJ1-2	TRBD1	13	TGTGCCAGCAGCACACAGGGGGCCGGGGGCTACACCTTC	CASSTQGAGGYTF
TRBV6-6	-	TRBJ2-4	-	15	TGTGCCAGCAGTTATGAGAGACTAGCCAAAAACATTCAGTACTTC	CASSYERLAKNIQYF
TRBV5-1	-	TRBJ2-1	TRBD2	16	TGCGCCAGCAGCTTGGTTGGCGGGGGGGTCAACAATGAGCAGTTCTTC	CASSLVGGGVNNEQFF
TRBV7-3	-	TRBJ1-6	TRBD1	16	TGTGCCAGCAGCTTACAGGGGGGGAACTATAATTCACCCCTCCACTTT	CASSLQGGNYNSPLHF
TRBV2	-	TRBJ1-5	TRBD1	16	TGTGCCAGCAGATCGACAGGGGGGATAAGCAATCAGCCCCAGCATTTT	CASRSTGGISNQPQHF
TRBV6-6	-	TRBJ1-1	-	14	TGTGCCAGCAGTCCCTTCGATACAGGGAAGAAAGCTTTCTTT	CASSPFDTGKKAFF
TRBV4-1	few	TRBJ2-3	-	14	TGCGCCAGCAGCCCATCAGGGGGCACAGATACGCAGTATTTT	CASSPSGGTDTQYF
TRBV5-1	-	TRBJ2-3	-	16	TGCGCCAGCAGCCAGGGTGCGTTGGGCCGGCCAGATACGCAGTATTTT	CASSQGALGRPDTQYF
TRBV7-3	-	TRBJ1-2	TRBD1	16	TGTGCCAGCAGCTTAGGAGGGGGCCTGGGGACTTATGGCTACACCTTC	CASSLGGGLGTYGYTF
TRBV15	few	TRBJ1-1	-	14	TGTGCCACCAGTAGAGCGGCGGAGAACACTGAAGCTTTCTTT	CATSRAAENTEAFF
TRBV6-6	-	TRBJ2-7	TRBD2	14	TGTGCCAGCAGTTCAACTAGCGGGAGCTACGAGCAGTACTTC	CASSSTSGSYEQYF
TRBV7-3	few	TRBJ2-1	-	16	TGTGCCAGCAGCTTACGGGGCGGGACTCGGGGGAATGAGCAGTTCTTC	CASSLRGGTRGNEQFF
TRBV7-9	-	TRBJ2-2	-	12	TGTGCCAGCAGCCTATCGGCCGGGGAGCTGTTTTTT	CASSLSAGELFF
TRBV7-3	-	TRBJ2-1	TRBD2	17	TGTGCCAGCAGCACCAGGGGACTAGCGGTGGGGGACAATGAGCAGTTCTTC	CASSTRGLAVGDNEQFF
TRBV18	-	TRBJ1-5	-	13	TGTGCCAGCTCACCACCGCTGGGTCAGCCCCAGCATTTT	CASSPPLGQPQHF
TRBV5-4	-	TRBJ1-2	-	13	TGTGCCAGCAGCTTGGTGGGCAGGGATGGCTACACCTTC	CASSLVGRDGYTF
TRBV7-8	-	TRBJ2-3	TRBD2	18	TGTGCCAGCAGCCCCCGGACTAGCGGGAGTATGAGCACAGATACGCAGTATTTT	CASSPRTSGSMSTDTQYF
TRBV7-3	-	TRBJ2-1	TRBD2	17	TGTGCCAGCAGCTTAACGGGGGCTAGCGGGAGTGGAAATGAGCAGTTCTTC	CASSLTGASGSGNEQFF
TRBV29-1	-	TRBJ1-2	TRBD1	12	TGCAGCGTAGAGACAGGGAGGGGCGGCTACACCTTC	CSVETGRGGYTF
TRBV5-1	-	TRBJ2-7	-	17	TGCGCCAGCAGCCTCGCGGCCCTTGGAGGGAACTCCTACGAGCAGTACTTC	CASSLAALGGNSYEQYF
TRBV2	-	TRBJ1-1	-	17	TGTGCCAGCAGCAACCCTCCCAGGGTTTACATGAACACTGAAGCTTTCTTT	CASSNPPRVYMNTEAFF
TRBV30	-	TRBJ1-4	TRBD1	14	TGTGCCTATCGCCGACAGGGGGCCGCTGAAAAACTGTTTTTT	CAYRRQGAAEKLFF
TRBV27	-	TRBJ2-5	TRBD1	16	TGTGCCAGCAGTTTGACAGGGAACCGGCCTCAAGAGACCCAGTACTTC	CASSLTGNRPQETQYF